This T cell receptor (beta chain) was observed in a study of T cells after yellow fever vaccination. About the study: Fractions with few cells were prepared using SMART-Seq v4 Ultra Low Input.

CDR1 LGHNA and CDR2 YSLEER come from the germline V gene. The CDR3 runs to 15 residues. Trimming took off 1 base at V and 2 bases at J, with 12 bases between the two ends. 5'RACE template switching added a universal primer site and UMIs to TCR cDNA. MiXCR, applied by TCRdb to the 5' RACE reads, yields one record per CDR3 protein. The table shows around 610,000 distinct CDR3 sequences, with approximately 12% occurring only once. There are a few counts of this clonotype. The chain has TRBV4-3 and TRBJ2-7; no definite D call. The clonotype originates from a man aged 25 to 40 who received the YFV17D yellow fever vaccine. Sequenced material: PBMCs, taken on the day of the yellow fever booster vaccination. This chain's CDR3 is CASSQAGQATYEQYF. CDR3 coding DNA: TGCGCCAGCAGCCAAGCCGGGCAGGCGACCTACGAGCAGTACTTC.